Sequencing of this T cell receptor beta chain was carried out in a study of OX40 agonist ivuxolimab in advanced cancers. Context from the whole study: Ivuxolimab, which targeted the costimulatory receptor OX40 (CD134), was an agonistic, fully human IgG2 monoclonal antibody. The point of sequencing TCRbeta in the periphery was to test whether ivuxolimab changed TCR sequence diversity and drove clonal T-cell expansion. A male proportion of about 79% and a mean age of around 60 years, ranging from about 23 to 90, were recorded for the dose-escalation cohort. Three dose-escalation patients achieved partial responses, one with hepatocellular carcinoma and two with cutaneous melanoma. Of the approximately 54 dose-escalation patients, hepatocellular carcinoma was present in 19, melanoma in approximately 15, renal cell carcinoma in 9 and head and neck cancer in 9. Prior anti-PD-1, anti-PD-L1 or anti-CTLA-4 therapy was permitted, and 40% to 50% of dose-escalation patients had received checkpoint inhibitors. Intravenous ivuxolimab was administered to patients every 2 weeks at six dose levels: 0.01, 0.1, 0.3, 1.5, 3 and 10 mg/kg. The paper describes the monotherapy dose-escalation part (N ≈ 51 patients) of the phase I trial of ivuxolimab.

To sequence the TCRbeta CDR3 region, genomic DNA was isolated from the sorted cells. The immunoSEQ Assay was used to sequence the TCRbeta CDR3 regions. Not all clones reach the TCRdb copy of this immuneACCESS table, which keeps in-frame sequences only. Checked studies attribute under half of the gap to unresolved V genes and leave the rest unexplained. This sample has around 26,000 clones in its table, and 79% of those were observed once. More than 10% of the sample goes to the ten largest clones. V was cut back by 4 bases and J by 1 base, leaving a gap of 11 bases between them. Including the terminal cysteine and phenylalanine, the CDR3 comprises 14 residues. Of the read, only the CDR3 DNA is kept; its 42 bases are in frame from base 1. CDR1 and CDR2, per the germline V gene, are KGHSH and LQKENI. This clone was observed a few times. No antigen is known for it. Base-call qualities are not available, and no considerably larger clone is one nucleotide away.

Broader findings and caveats from the paper: Low levels of normalized T-cell clonal expansion were also seen in some patients who did not respond. After ivuxolimab, more expanded clones were found on average in CD8+ T cells than in CD4+ T cells. At doses of 0.1 to 3.0 mg/kg, clonal expansion of both CD4+ and CD8+ T cells in blood was seen between baseline and week 6. Antigen specificity was not determined for the clonally expanded peripheral T cells. In the 0.1-3.0 mg/kg groups, partial responders had among the lowest normalized peripheral clonal expansion, particularly in CD8+ T cells.

Patients with a history of autoimmune disease or receiving systemic immunosuppression were excluded from the trial. Peripheral blood for TCR sequencing was drawn from every dose cohort at baseline, at cycle 4 day 1 and at cycle 7 day 1. The samples were taken from a phase I, first-in-human, multicenter, open-label dose-escalation trial of ivuxolimab. The trial enrolled adults with locally advanced or metastatic head and neck squamous cell, hepatocellular, melanoma or renal cell carcinoma. Before TCR sequencing, CD4+ T cells and CD8+ T cells from peripheral blood were sorted into separate populations.

Recombination linked TRBV18 to TRBJ2-7; a tentative D call is TRBD2 (5 bases match). This receptor was obtained from an adult with an advanced solid tumor such as melanoma, head and neck, liver or kidney cancer. Sequences were derived from CD4+ or CD8+ T cells sorted from blood, sampled in a trial of the OX40 agonist ivuxolimab. The CDR3: CASSLGLVSYEQYF. The DNA is TGTGCCAGCTCACTCGGACTGGTTTCCTACGAGCAGTACTTC.